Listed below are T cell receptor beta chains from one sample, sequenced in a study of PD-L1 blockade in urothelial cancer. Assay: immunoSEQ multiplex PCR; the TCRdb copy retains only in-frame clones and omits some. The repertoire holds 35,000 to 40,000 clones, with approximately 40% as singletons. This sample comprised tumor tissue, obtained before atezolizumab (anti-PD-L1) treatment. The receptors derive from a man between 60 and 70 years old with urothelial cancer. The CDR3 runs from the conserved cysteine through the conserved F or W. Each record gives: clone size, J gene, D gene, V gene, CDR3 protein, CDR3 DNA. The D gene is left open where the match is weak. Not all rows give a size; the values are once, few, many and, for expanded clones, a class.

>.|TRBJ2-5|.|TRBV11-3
CASSLGGVLQETQYF
TGTGCCAGCAGCTTGGGCGGTGTGCTCCAAGAGACCCAGTACTTC
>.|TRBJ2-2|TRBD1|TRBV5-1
CASSLAPGTGPGELFF
TGCGCCAGCAGCTTGGCACCTGGGACAGGGCCCGGGGAGCTGTTTTTT
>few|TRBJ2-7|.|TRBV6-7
CASSLVGEQYF
TGTGCCAGCAGTCTCGTTGGAGAGCAGTACTTC
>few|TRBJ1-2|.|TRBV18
CASSPPVELSGYTF
TGTGCCAGCTCACCACCGGTGGAATTGAGTGGCTACACCTTC
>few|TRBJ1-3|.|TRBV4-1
CASSQTDSISGNTIYF
TGCGCCAGCAGCCAAACGGACAGCATCTCTGGAAACACCATATATTTT
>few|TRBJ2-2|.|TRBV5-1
CASSLAGYTGELFF
TGCGCCAGCAGCTTGGCGGGATACACCGGGGAGCTGTTTTTT
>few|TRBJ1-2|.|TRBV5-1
CASKVGPRAGYGYTF
TGCGCCAGCAAGGTAGGGCCCCGGGCCGGGTATGGCTACACCTTC
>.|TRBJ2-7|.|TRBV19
CASSPPGLYEQYF
TGTGCCAGTAGTCCCCCGGGGCTCTACGAGCAGTACTTC
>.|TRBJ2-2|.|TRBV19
CASGVITGELFF
TGTGCCAGTGGCGTCATCACCGGGGAGCTGTTTTTT
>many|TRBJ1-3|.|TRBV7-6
CASSLDESSGNTIYF
TGTGCCAGCAGCTTGGATGAGAGCTCTGGAAACACCATATATTTT
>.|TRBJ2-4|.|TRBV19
CASSIDRAVEAKNIQYF
TGTGCCAGTAGTATAGATAGGGCAGTTGAAGCCAAAAACATTCAGTACTTC
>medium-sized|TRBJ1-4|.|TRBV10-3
CAISELGEKLFF
TGTGCCATCAGTGAGTTGGGTGAAAAACTGTTTTTT
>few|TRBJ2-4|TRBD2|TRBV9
CASSVGLAENIQYF
TGTGCCAGCAGCGTAGGGCTAGCGGAGAACATTCAGTACTTC
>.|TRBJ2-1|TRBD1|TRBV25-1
CATTTGQGYNEQFF
TGTGCCACCACCACCGGACAGGGGTACAATGAGCAGTTCTTC
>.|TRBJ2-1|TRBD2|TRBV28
CAGGSGEYSYNEQFF
TGTGCGGGCGGGAGTGGCGAGTACTCCTACAATGAGCAGTTCTTC
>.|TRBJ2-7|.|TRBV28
CASSRQKTSYEQYF
TGTGCCAGCAGTAGGCAGAAGACCTCCTACGAGCAGTACTTC
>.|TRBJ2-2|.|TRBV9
CASSVAPAGIRTPGELFF
TGTGCCAGCAGCGTAGCTCCGGCAGGGATAAGAACCCCCGGGGAGCTGTTTTTT